The 19 T cell receptor beta chains reported below all come from one sample, sequenced in a study of a mutant IDH1 vaccine in newly diagnosed glioma. The repertoire was sequenced with immunoSEQ multiplex PCR; TCRdb's copy has only in-frame clones and lacks some. The table shows 58,000 or so clones, with around 87% occurring only once. Antigens of these TCRs are unknown. Time point specified: week 23, last vaccination. Every vaccination contained 300 ug of the mutant IDH1 20-mer peptide and was paired with topical imiquimod. The material sequenced was PBMCs, taken from a glioma patient whose treatment included an IDH1 peptide vaccine. The source is a man between 40 and 49 years old with glioma.

The CDR3 DNA is TGCAGCGTTGATTCTCAGATAAACACTGAAGCTTTCTTT. Its protein is CSVDSQINTEAFF. The V and J genes are TRBV29-1 and TRBJ1-1, with D unresolved. CDR1 and CDR2 from the germline V gene are SQVTM and ANQGSEA. The CDR3 loop spans 13 amino acids. With 3 bases removed from V and 2 bases from J, the gap between germline ends came to 10 bases.

This rearrangement joins TRBV21-1 to TRBJ2-7; the table's D call of TRBD1 was not tested on the DNA. TRBV21-1 is described as a pseudogene. This CDR3 is 13 amino acids long. The CDR3 here is CASSNRQTYEQYF. CDR3 nucleotides: TGTGCCAGCAGCAACCGACAGACCTACGAGCAGTACTTC.

The CDR3 sequence is CASSFTGRGSYEQYF. The CDR3 DNA reads TGTGCCAGCAGTTTTACAGGGAGGGGATCCTACGAGCAGTACTTC. The chain joins TRBV27 to TRBJ2-7; a possible D gene is TRBD2 (7 bases). The CDR3 consists of 15 residues. Germline V CDR1 and CDR2: MNHEY, SMNVEV (reference sequence). V dropped 3 bases and J dropped 1 base, with 13 bases sitting between them.

For the CDR3, the DNA is TGTGCCAGCAGCAGGGGAAGCACTGAAGCTTTCTTT. This translates into CASSRGSTEAFF. The rearrangement joins TRBV6-6 to TRBJ1-1, with D perhaps TRBD1 (6 bases). The CDR3 is 12 amino acids. Trimming took off 6 bases at V and 4 bases at J, with 9 bases between the two ends. Germline assignment: CDR1 MNHNY and CDR2 SVGAGI (reference sequence).

V and J are TRBV19 and TRBJ1-2; TRBD1 agrees at 8 bases. In germline, CDR1 is LNHDA, CDR2 SQIVND (reference sequence). Trimming at V came to 3 bases and at J to 7 bases, leaving 10 bases not matched to a gene. The CDR3 totals 15 residues. The CDR3 DNA reads as TGTGCCAGTAGTATTACAGGGACAGGCGGGAGTGGCTACACCTTC. Protein: CASSITGTGGSGYTF.

V usage is TRBV7-2 and J usage is TRBJ1-2; TRBD1 aligns across 8 bases. Germline V gene data show CDR1 as SGHTA and CDR2 as FQGNSA. This CDR3 is built from 14 residues. Losses at the gene ends were 6 bases for V and 4 bases for J; bases not matched to a gene: 7. The CDR3 nucleotides are TGTGCCAGCAGATCCGGGACAGGCTTCTATGGCTACACCTTC. Encoded protein: CASRSGTGFYGYTF.

The chain combines TRBV28 with TRBJ1-5; a weak D match, TRBD1 (6 bases). The V end lost 2 bases, the J end lost 3 bases, and 11 bases lay between the germline ends. Germline V gene data show CDR1 as MDHEN and CDR2 as SYDVKM. The CDR3 contains 15 residues. The CDR3 sequence is CASSLGGAFNQPQHF. CDR3 DNA sequence: TGTGCCAGCAGTTTAGGGGGGGCTTTCAATCAGCCCCAGCATTTT.

The V and J genes are TRBV7-7 and TRBJ2-1; D ambiguous. CDR3 length: 13 residues. V was clipped by 5 bases and J by 2 bases, with 7 bases between them. CDR1 is SSHAT, CDR2 FNYEAQ, per germline (reference sequence). Here the CDR3 DNA reads TGTGCCAGCAGCCACGACCCCTACAATGAGCAGTTCTTC. Translating gives CASSHDPYNEQFF.

This sequence joins TRBV5-4 and TRBJ1-4; a possible D gene is TRBD1 (6 bases). Trimming removed 4 bases from V and 0 bases from J, with 13 bases in between. CDR1 and CDR2 from the germline V gene are SGHNT and YYREEE (reference sequence). The CDR3 length is 16 residues. The CDR3 region has the DNA TGTGCCAGCAGCCCGGACAGCCCTGCAACTAATGAAAAACTGTTTTTT. Translating it yields CASSPDSPATNEKLFF.

The chain employs TRBV18 and TRBJ2-7; D call uncertain. Germline loops: CDR1 KGHSH, CDR2 LQKENI. The V end was cut by 3 bases, the J end by 3 bases, with 15 bases between. The CDR3 has 15 amino acids. Here the CDR3 reads CASSPFSTAGYEQYF. CDR3 bases: TGTGCCAGCTCACCTTTTTCGACTGCAGGCTACGAGCAGTACTTC.

This clone was seen only a few times. The J gene is TRBJ2-1, the V gene TRBV6-5, with 14 bases identical to TRBD2. This CDR3 has 15 amino acids. In germline, CDR1 is MNHEY, CDR2 SVGAGI. V gave up 5 bases and J gave up 11 bases; unmatched junction bases: 8. CDR3 in DNA: TGTGCCAGCAGTCCCGGGACTAGCGGGAGACGGAAGCAGTTCTTC. It is translated as CASSPGTSGRRKQFF.

The chain has TRBV29-1 and TRBJ2-1; 8 nucleotides align to TRBD1. With 6 bases clipped from V and 10 bases from J, the junction kept 14 bases outside the gene matches. The CDR3 consists of 14 residues. Germline assignment: CDR1 SQVTM and CDR2 ANQGSEA. The CDR3 DNA sequence: TGCAGCGTCCACACCGGACAGGGCTTGAGGGAGCAGTTCTTC. It codes for CSVHTGQGLREQFF.

The V call is TRBV7-9, the J call TRBJ2-5; TRBD2 matches at 7 bases. Germline V gene sequence: CDR1 SEHNR, CDR2 FQNEAQ (reference sequence). This CDR3 comprises 12 residues. J was trimmed by 7 bases and V by 7 bases; bases with no gene match: 6. For the CDR3, the DNA is TGTGCCAGCACGAGGGAGGGTGGGACCCAGTACTTC. Its translation is CASTREGGTQYF.

This chain links TRBV19 with TRBJ1-5; TRBD1 matches 7 bases. The CDR3 totals 13 residues. V shed 9 bases, J shed 3 bases, and the junction held 5 bases outside the gene matches. CDR1 LNHDA and CDR2 SQIVND come from the germline V gene (reference sequence). The DNA for the CDR3 is TGTGCCAGCTGGGACAGCCTCAATCAGCCCCAGCATTTT. This sequence encodes CASWDSLNQPQHF.

The V call is TRBV13, the J call TRBJ2-7; weak D call: TRBD1 (6 bases). The CDR3 is 14 residues long. In germline, CDR1 is PRHDT, CDR2 FYEKMQ (reference sequence). Trimming left V 5 bases short and J 4 bases short, with 15 bases between. CDR3 DNA sequence: TGTGCCAGCAGCCGAGACAGGAGCTGGTACGAGCAGTACTTC. This sequence encodes CASSRDRSWYEQYF.

The CDR3 reads CASSSSEGETQYF. The CDR3 region has the DNA TGTGCCAGCTCATCTTCAGAAGGGGAGACCCAGTACTTC. The genes are TRBV18 and TRBJ2-5; D is undetermined. Trimming shortened V by 5 bases and J by 5 bases, and 12 bases separated the two germline ends. This CDR3 comprises 13 residues. Germline assignment: CDR1 KGHSH and CDR2 LQKENI. The full variable domain, completed using reference TRBV18 and TRBJ2-5, is NAGVMQNPRHLVRRRGQEARLRCSPMKGHSHVYWYRQLPEEGLKFMVYLQKENIIDESGMPKERFSAEFPKEGPSILRIQQVVRGDSAAYFCASSSSEGETQYFGPGTRLLVL.

The chain recombines TRBV5-6 with TRBJ2-7; D is ambiguous. Trimming removed 0 bases at V and 5 bases at J, with 3 bases between. This CDR3 has 11 residues. CDR1 is SGHDT and CDR2 is YYEEEE in the germline V gene. CDR3 nucleotide sequence: TGTGCCAGCAGCTTGGTCAACGAGCAGTACTTC. Translated: CASSLVNEQYF.

This clone was seen more than once but under ten times. The V and J genes are TRBV19 and TRBJ1-1, with unresolved D. The CDR3 spans 10 residues. Germline V gene sequence: CDR1 LNHDA, CDR2 SQIVND (reference sequence). Trimming pared 11 bases from V and 7 bases from J, leaving 11 bases between. CDR3 DNA sequence: TGTGCCGGGAACAGACTTGAAGCTTTCTTT. This encodes CAGNRLEAFF.

The genes are TRBV6-6 and TRBJ2-6; no reliable D call. This CDR3 has 14 residues. Trimming removed 5 bases at V and 3 bases at J, with 8 bases between. CDR1 MNHNY and CDR2 SVGAGI come from the germline V gene (reference sequence). The CDR3 nucleotides are TGTGCCAGCAGTCTGGGTGGTGGGGCCAACGTCCTGACTTTC. Translated, it gives CASSLGGGANVLTF.